Following are 11 T cell receptor beta chains from one sample sequenced in a study of T cell repertoires in cytomegalovirus infection. MiXCR, run by TCRdb on the reads, gives a single entry per CDR3 protein. Of about 60,000 distinct CDR3 sequences listed, about a third are singletons. Antigens for these TCRs are unknown. Sequencing was carried out using PBMCs, sequenced either directly or after in vitro stimulation (not recorded which). These receptors came from a human donor in good health (CMV status not recorded). Some clones in this sample may be carry-over from other donors' samples.

The chain carries TRBV7-9 and TRBJ1-5; D unresolved. V was cut by 3 bases and J by 5 bases, with 11 bases left in between. The CDR3 extends over 14 amino acids. Germline V gene lookup returns CDR1 SEHNR and CDR2 FQNEAQ (reference sequence). Here the CDR3 reads CASSFPKRHQPQHF. The DNA of the CDR3 is TGTGCCAGCAGCTTCCCCAAGAGGCATCAGCCCCAGCATTTT. Full variable domain (outside the CDR3, taken from reference TRBV7-9 and TRBJ1-5): DTGVSQNPRHKITKRGQNVTFRCDPISEHNRLYWYRQTLGQGPEFLTYFQNEAQLEKSRLLSDRFSAERPKGSFSTLEIQRTEQGDSAMYLCASSFPKRHQPQHFGDGTRLSIL.

The sample holds many counts of this clonotype. V and J are TRBV7-2 and TRBJ1-2; tentatively, D is TRBD1 (6 bases). The CDR3 length is 16 residues. The V gene lost 5 bases and the J gene lost 6 bases, with 22 bases spanning the gap. CDR1 and CDR2 from the germline V gene are SGHTA and FQGNSA. Written as DNA, the CDR3 is TGTGCCAGCAGCCCTCGACGGGGGGGCAGTTCGAATGGCTACACCTTC. It codes for CASSPRRGGSSNGYTF.

The sample holds a few counts of this clonotype. The CDR3 loop reads CASSQDSGTGGNTIYF. CDR3 DNA sequence: TGCGCCAGCAGCCAAGATAGTGGGACAGGTGGAAACACCATATATTTT. The V and J genes are TRBV4-3 and TRBJ1-3; 8 nucleotides agree with TRBD1. The CDR3 runs to 16 residues. Germline CDR1 reads LGHNA; CDR2 reads YSLEER. With 0 bases clipped from V and 3 bases from J, the junction kept 4 bases outside the gene matches.

This clonotype showed up just a few times. This rearrangement joins TRBV3-1 to TRBJ2-5, with D perhaps being TRBD1 or TRBD2 (7 bases each). With 4 bases removed from V and 3 bases from J, the gap between germline ends came to 21 bases. This CDR3 region has 17 residues. In germline, CDR1 is LGHDT, CDR2 YNNKEL (reference sequence). The CDR3 nucleotides read TGTGCCAGCAGCCGTACAGTGACAGGGAGGGTGGAAGAGACCCAGTACTTC. It translates to CASSRTVTGRVEETQYF.

V usage is TRBV7-8 and J usage is TRBJ2-2; TRBD2 is a possible D gene (5 bases). Germline V gene lookup returns CDR1 SGHVS and CDR2 FQNEAQ. The germline V and J ends were trimmed by 6 bases and 13 bases, with 15 bases remaining between them. CDR3 length equals 12 residues. DNA of the CDR3: TGTGCCAGCAGTAGGACTGGACGGGGGCTGTTTTTT. Translation: CASSRTGRGLFF.

This clonotype ranks as medium-sized (0.01 to 0.1%). The rearrangement uses TRBV7-8 and TRBJ2-7, with D possibly TRBD1 on 6 matching bases. V lost 3 bases and J lost 2, with 17 bases in between. Germline V gene sequence: CDR1 SGHVS, CDR2 FQNEAQ. This CDR3 has 16 amino acids. CDR3 amino acids: CASSFRGQSFTYEQYF. CDR3 in DNA: TGTGCCAGCAGCTTTCGAGGACAGAGTTTTACCTACGAGCAGTACTTC.

This clonotype was seen a handful of times. V usage is TRBV29-1 and J usage is TRBJ1-1; D is undetermined. Looked up from germline, CDR1 is SQVTM and CDR2 is ANQGSEA. The V gene lost 7 bases and the J gene lost 1 base, with 7 bases spanning the gap. The CDR3 has 11 amino acids. The CDR3 loop is CSGLKNTEAFF. The CDR3 nucleotides read TGCAGCGGGCTGAAGAACACTGAAGCTTTCTTT.

This clonotype is medium-sized by share. This CDR3 reads CASSLEGSETQYF. Written as DNA, the CDR3 is TGTGCCAGCAGCTTAGAAGGGTCGGAGACCCAGTACTTC. The chain couples TRBV7-2 to TRBJ2-5; D remains unclear. The CDR3 is 13 residues long. Trimming left V 1 base short and J 5 bases short, with 8 bases between. The germline V gene has CDR1 SGHTA and CDR2 FQGNSA.

The V gene is TRBV20-1, the J gene TRBJ1-2; 12 bases match TRBD1. Germline V gene data show CDR1 as DFQATT and CDR2 as SNEGSKA (reference sequence). This CDR3 comprises 16 residues. Trimming at V came to 4 bases and at J to 8 bases, leaving 14 bases not matched to a gene. CDR3 in DNA: TGCAGTGCTACACAGGATCCGGGACAGGGGGCGAGAGGCTACACCTTC. The encoded protein is CSATQDPGQGARGYTF.

This clonotype was seen just once. J is TRBJ1-1 and V is TRBV6-1; no clear D. Germline V gene sequence: CDR1 MNHNS, CDR2 SASEGT. Trimming shortened V by 9 bases and J by 3 bases, and 11 bases separated the two germline ends. The CDR3 has 12 residues. This CDR3 reads CASDEGHTEAFF. The CDR3 region has the DNA TGTGCCAGTGACGAGGGCCACACTGAAGCTTTCTTT.

The rearrangement joins TRBV2 to TRBJ1-6; D is ambiguous. Per the germline V gene, CDR1 is SNHLY and CDR2 is FYNNEI. This CDR3 is 15 amino acids long. Trimming cost V 2 bases and J 8 bases, with 13 bases left between them. CDR3 bases: TGTGCCAGCAGTGAACTTGTCGGTAGATATTCACCCCTCCACTTT. Translating gives CASSELVGRYSPLHF.